The 25 T cell receptor beta chains below all came from one sample that was sequenced in a study of T cell responses to AZD1222 COVID-19 vaccine. The table came from immunoSEQ multiplex PCR; TCRdb's copy has only in-frame clones and leaves some out. The data show about 110,000 clones, roughly 80% seen once. Sequencing used peripheral blood, obtained on day 0 of AZD1222 vaccination. Source of these receptors: an adult in good health.

CDR3 sequence reads: CASSPSRARDPYF. The CDR3 region has the DNA TGTGCCAGCTCACCATCCAGGGCTAGGGATCCGTACTTC. The J gene is TRBJ2-7, the V gene TRBV18; a possible D gene is TRBD1 (5 bases). This CDR3 comprises 13 residues. Germline-derived CDR1 and CDR2 are KGHSH and LQKENI. V lost 2 bases and J lost 12, with 17 bases in between.

The gene calls are TRBV5-4 and TRBJ2-4, with a possible D match to TRBD2 (6 bases). The germline CDR1 and CDR2 sequences are SGHNT and YYREEE (reference sequence). The ends were cut back, 3 bases at V and 7 bases at J, with 14 bases in the middle. This CDR3 has 14 amino acids. The chain's CDR3 is CASSSLTAGNIQYF. The CDR3 nucleotides read TGTGCCAGCAGCTCCCTTACGGCGGGGAACATTCAGTACTTC.

Here the CDR3 DNA reads TGCGCCAGCAGCTTAACCACCGGGGGGACCGGGGAGCTGTTTTTT. Protein: CASSLTTGGTGELFF. The chain combines TRBV5-1 with TRBJ2-2, with TRBD2 matching over 7 bases. The CDR3 runs 15 residues. CDR1 and CDR2 (germline): SGHRS, YFSETQ. The ends lost 2 bases at V and 5 bases at J; junction bases unmatched: 6. Full variable domain (remainder filled in from reference TRBV5-1 and TRBJ2-2): KAGVTQTPRYLIKTRGQQVTLSCSPISGHRSVSWYQQTPGQGLQFLFEYFSETQRNKGNFPGRFSGRQFSNSRSEMNVSTLELGDSALYLCASSLTTGGTGELFFGEGSRLTVL.

V gene TRBV5-1 combines with J gene TRBJ2-1, with 13 nucleotides matching TRBD2. The CDR3 is 17 residues long. Trimming took 3 bases from V and 0 from J; bases not matched to a gene: 3. Germline assignment: CDR1 SGHRS and CDR2 YFSETQ. CDR3 in DNA: TGCGCCAGCAGCTACCGGACTAGCGGGAGCTCCTACAATGAGCAGTTCTTC. Its translation: CASSYRTSGSSYNEQFF.

The V and J genes are TRBV12-3 or TRBV12-4 and TRBJ2-1; D is undetermined. Trimming removed 3 bases at V and 11 bases at J, with 8 bases between. This CDR3 contains 11 residues. The CDR3 DNA reads TGTGCCAGCAGTTTCGCGGCTCAGCAGTTCTTC. Translating gives CASSFAAQQFF.

This clone was seen repeatedly, ten times or more. This sequence joins TRBV27 and TRBJ2-3; D is possibly TRBD2 (6 bases). The V and J ends lost 2 bases and 6 bases respectively, with 15 bases between them. This CDR3 is 15 amino acids long. The germline gives CDR1 MNHEY, CDR2 SMNVEV (reference sequence). The DNA for the CDR3 is TGTGCCAGCAGTTTACTTCTCGGAGGGGTGGATACGCAGTATTTT. Translated, it gives CASSLLLGGVDTQYF.

The rearrangement joins TRBV7-9 to TRBJ2-1; D is perhaps TRBD2 (5 bases). V was shortened by 1 base and J by 5 bases, with 9 bases between the two germline ends. CDR1 and CDR2 from the germline V gene are SEHNR and FQNEAQ (reference sequence). This CDR3 is 14 amino acids long. The CDR3 spells CASSLGTGNNEQFF. In DNA form, the CDR3 reads TGTGCCAGCAGCTTAGGCACGGGGAACAATGAGCAGTTCTTC.

J is TRBJ1-2 and V is TRBV30, with D possibly being TRBD1 (6 bases). In germline, CDR1 is GTSNPN, CDR2 SVGIG (reference sequence). Trimming cost V 5 bases and J 8 bases, with 15 bases left between them. The CDR3 loop spans 12 amino acids. The CDR3: CAWGFGGRGYTF. The CDR3 nucleotides are TGTGCCTGGGGGTTCGGGGGGCGAGGCTACACCTTC.

This chain uses TRBV28 with TRBJ2-2; weak D call: TRBD2 (6 bases). CDR3 length: 14 amino acids. V was shortened by 7 bases and J by 0 bases, with 9 bases between the two germline ends. Germline CDR1 MDHEN, CDR2 SYDVKM. The chain's CDR3 is CASIAGTNTGELFF. DNA for the CDR3: TGTGCCAGCATCGCGGGAACGAACACCGGGGAGCTGTTTTTT.

The rearrangement uses TRBV18 and TRBJ2-1; 8 positions agree with TRBD2. Germline V gene data show CDR1 as KGHSH and CDR2 as LQKENI. V gave up 9 bases and J gave up 2 bases; unmatched junction bases: 9. The CDR3 sequence is 15 residues long. The CDR3 is CASHLSGMAYNEQFF. The CDR3 DNA follows: TGTGCCAGTCACCTTAGCGGGATGGCCTACAATGAGCAGTTCTTC.

The chain uses TRBV5-1 and TRBJ1-4; 7 bases line up with TRBD1. Per germline, CDR1 SGHRS and CDR2 YFSETQ. This CDR3 contains 15 residues. The trim removed 4 bases at V and 7 bases at J, leaving 10 bases unmatched. CDR3 protein: CASSPGTAMSEKLFF. Here the CDR3 DNA reads TGCGCCAGCAGCCCGGGGACAGCCATGAGTGAAAAACTGTTTTTT.

The chain has TRBV19 and TRBJ2-4; no firm D call. With 3 bases removed from V and 0 bases from J, the gap between germline ends came to 9 bases. The germline gives CDR1 LNHDA, CDR2 SQIVND (reference sequence). CDR3 length: 15 amino acids. The CDR3 DNA follows: TGTGCCAGTAGTATTCCGGGTTTAGCCAAAAACATTCAGTACTTC. Amino acid sequence: CASSIPGLAKNIQYF.

This rearrangement joins TRBV2 to TRBJ1-2; 11 bases map to TRBD1. Trimming took 7 bases from V and 8 from J; bases not matched to a gene: 9. The length of the CDR3 is 14 residues. The V gene's germline CDR1 is SNHLY and CDR2 FYNNEI. DNA for the CDR3: TGTGCCAGCAACCGGGACAGGGGGTGGCCGGGCTACACCTTC. Protein: CASNRDRGWPGYTF.

This clone showed up just once. The CDR3 loop is CASSKIGDRFYSGYEQYF. The CDR3 DNA reads as TGTGCCAGCAGCAAAATCGGGGACAGGTTCTATAGTGGGTACGAGCAGTACTTC. The rearrangement joins TRBV21-1 to TRBJ2-7; whether TRBD1, the table's D call, matches the DNA was not checked. TRBV21-1 has pseudogene status. The CDR3 spans 18 residues.

The chain combines TRBV9 with TRBJ1-5; a weak D match, TRBD1 (5 bases). The CDR3 runs to 15 residues. V was pared by 2 bases and J by 2 bases, with 11 bases between. Germline V gene lookup returns CDR1 SGDLS and CDR2 YYNGEE. DNA for the CDR3: TGTGCCAGCAGCGTGACAGAGGCGGGCAATCAGCCCCAGCATTTT. Its translation: CASSVTEAGNQPQHF.

The chain joins TRBV5-1 to TRBJ2-5; D might be TRBD2 (6 bases). CDR3 length: 17 amino acids. The ends were cut back, 4 bases at V and 1 base at J, with 20 bases in the middle. Germline CDR1 and CDR2: SGHRS and YFSETQ. The CDR3 reads CASSPGSGGRLQETQYF. The DNA of the CDR3 is TGCGCCAGCAGCCCCGGGTCCGGGGGACGGCTCCAAGAGACCCAGTACTTC.

This rearrangement joins TRBV28 to TRBJ1-5; 8 positions match TRBD1. Germline CDR1 reads MDHEN; CDR2 reads SYDVKM. V dropped 5 bases and J dropped 6; count of bases not matched to a gene: 6. This CDR3 comprises 14 residues. As DNA, the CDR3 is TGTGCCAGCAGTCCGGGACAGGCGCGTCAGCCCCAGCATTTT. It yields the protein CASSPGQARQPQHF.

This rearrangement joins TRBV7-3 to TRBJ2-1; a weak D match, TRBD2 (6 bases). This CDR3 has 15 residues. CDR1 SGHTA and CDR2 FQGTGA come from the germline V gene. Trimming removed 10 bases from V and 4 bases from J, with 20 bases in between. CDR3 loop: CATSLAGTVYNEQFF. The CDR3 DNA follows: TGTGCCACCTCGCTCGCGGGAACGGTGTACAATGAGCAGTTCTTC.

This clone was seen a single time. This chain links TRBV6-6 with TRBJ1-5, with D unclear. Germline V gene lookup returns CDR1 MNHNY and CDR2 SVGAGI (reference sequence). CDR3 length: 12 residues. Trimming took 7 bases from V and 5 from J, leaving 9 bases between them. The CDR3: CASNGRDQPQHF. DNA for the CDR3: TGTGCCAGCAACGGCCGGGATCAGCCCCAGCATTTT.

The chain joins TRBV7-2 to TRBJ2-3; maybe TRBD2 (7 bases). The V end was cut by 5 bases, the J end by 1 base, with 13 bases between. The CDR3 has 15 residues. Germline V CDR1 and CDR2: SGHTA, FQGNSA. The CDR3 coding sequence is TGTGCCAGCAGCCCGGAGGGGGGGGGCACAGATACGCAGTATTTT. Its translation: CASSPEGGGTDTQYF.

In DNA form, the CDR3 reads TGTGCCAGCAGCTTCGGCTACAGCGGGACAGAGACCCAGTACTTC. Its translation: CASSFGYSGTETQYF. V usage is TRBV11-3 and J usage is TRBJ2-5; 7 bases are a match to TRBD2. Trimming took 3 bases from V and 4 from J; bases not matched to a gene: 8. CDR1 SGHNT and CDR2 YENEEA come from the germline V gene. The CDR3 length is 15 residues.

This clone has more than one count but fewer than ten. This rearrangement joins TRBV5-1 to TRBJ2-1; D not certain. Trimming removed 0 bases from V and 5 bases from J, with 0 bases in between. The CDR3 is 11 residues long. The germline V gene encodes CDR1 SGHRS and CDR2 YFSETQ. In DNA form, the CDR3 reads TGCGCCAGCAGCTTGGACAATGAGCAGTTCTTC. Residues: CASSLDNEQFF. The whole variable domain, remainder taken from reference TRBV5-1 and TRBJ2-1, is KAGVTQTPRYLIKTRGQQVTLSCSPISGHRSVSWYQQTPGQGLQFLFEYFSETQRNKGNFPGRFSGRQFSNSRSEMNVSTLELGDSALYLCASSLDNEQFFGPGTRLTVL.

This chain links TRBV30 with TRBJ1-3; no clear D. The CDR3 has 12 amino acids. Trimming left V 2 bases short and J 5 bases short, with 7 bases between. CDR1 is GTSNPN, CDR2 SVGIG, per germline (reference sequence). The CDR3 DNA follows: TGTGCCTGGAGTAAGGGCCGAAACACCATATATTTT. It encodes CAWSKGRNTIYF.

This rearrangement joins TRBV9 to TRBJ2-5; 9 bases line up with TRBD2. The CDR3 extends over 16 amino acids. From germline, CDR1 is SGDLS and CDR2 YYNGEE. Losses at the gene ends were 0 bases for V and 5 bases for J; bases not matched to a gene: 8. The CDR3 sequence: CASSVGGGGARETQYF. Here the CDR3 DNA reads TGTGCCAGCAGCGTAGGAGGCGGGGGGGCACGGGAGACCCAGTACTTC.

This chain links TRBV5-1 with TRBJ2-6; possible D gene TRBD1, 5 bases. Deletions cut 3 bases from V and 0 bases from J, with 7 bases between. CDR1 and CDR2 from the germline V gene are SGHRS and YFSETQ. This CDR3 has 15 amino acids. The CDR3 nucleotides are TGCGCCAGCAGCTCAGGGTTCTCTGGGGCCAACGTCCTGACTTTC. Translation gives CASSSGFSGANVLTF. The full variable domain, in which reference TRBV5-1 and TRBJ2-6 provide the parts outside the CDR3, is KAGVTQTPRYLIKTRGQQVTLSCSPISGHRSVSWYQQTPGQGLQFLFEYFSETQRNKGNFPGRFSGRQFSNSRSEMNVSTLELGDSALYLCASSSGFSGANVLTFGAGSRLTVL.